Listed below are T cell receptor beta chains from one sample, sequenced in a study of T-cell reconstitution after alpha-beta-depleted transplantation in children. One entry per CDR3 protein, called by TCRdb with MiXCR from the PCR reads. This sample yields more than 250,000 distinct CDR3 sequences, of which nearly 10% are seen a single time; 10% belongs to the top ten. The source was PBMCs from the stem cell graft donor, collected from the stem cell graft. The receptors stem from a human donor who donated a stem cell graft to a child with SCID. Both conserved end residues are part of each CDR3. The D gene is left open where the match is weak.

d_call: NA; v_call: TRBV24-1; j_call: TRBJ1-2; cdr3_aa: CASGTPNYGYTF
d_call: NA; v_call: TRBV3-1; j_call: TRBJ2-7; cdr3_aa: CASSGGIRDEQYF
d_call: NA; v_call: TRBV5-5; j_call: TRBJ1-1; cdr3_aa: CASSLVRNIDMNTEAFF
d_call: NA; v_call: TRBV20-1; j_call: TRBJ2-7; cdr3_aa: CSARTGTSYEQYF
d_call: TRBD1; v_call: TRBV7-8; j_call: TRBJ1-5; cdr3_aa: CASSRQGASSDPQHF
d_call: NA; v_call: TRBV3-1; j_call: TRBJ2-3; cdr3_aa: CASSPLVLDTQYF
d_call: TRBD1; v_call: TRBV27; j_call: TRBJ2-5; cdr3_aa: CASTSGQGEHETQYF
d_call: NA; v_call: TRBV20-1; j_call: TRBJ2-1; cdr3_aa: CSARDLAEISYNEQFF
d_call: NA; v_call: TRBV5-1; j_call: TRBJ1-4; cdr3_aa: CASSLGVQGAYATNEKLFF
d_call: NA; v_call: TRBV7-9; j_call: TRBJ2-7; cdr3_aa: CASSENTHPGFAYEQYF
d_call: TRBD2; v_call: TRBV12-3/TRBV12-4; j_call: TRBJ2-7; cdr3_aa: CASSSGRGLYEQYF
d_call: TRBD1; v_call: TRBV2; j_call: TRBJ1-4; cdr3_aa: CASSAGGRTEKLFF
d_call: NA; v_call: TRBV12-5; j_call: TRBJ1-2; cdr3_aa: CASGSRPMREKVDGYTF
d_call: TRBD1; v_call: TRBV7-8; j_call: TRBJ1-1; cdr3_aa: CASSSFTTGVTEAFF
d_call: NA; v_call: TRBV6-1; j_call: TRBJ1-6; cdr3_aa: CASRGLGLLDSPLHF
d_call: TRBD1; v_call: TRBV7-2; j_call: TRBJ2-3; cdr3_aa: CASSAKGQGSWADTQYF
d_call: TRBD2; v_call: TRBV5-1; j_call: TRBJ2-1; cdr3_aa: CASSSNRAGGQGARGEQFF
d_call: NA; v_call: TRBV7-2; j_call: TRBJ1-5; cdr3_aa: CASSLEFHNQPQHF
d_call: NA; v_call: TRBV11-2; j_call: TRBJ2-2; cdr3_aa: CASSPSGKTGELFF
d_call: NA; v_call: TRBV7-6; j_call: TRBJ2-1; cdr3_aa: CASSVGANNEQFF
d_call: NA; v_call: TRBV18; j_call: TRBJ2-7; cdr3_aa: CASSPVRYYEQYF
d_call: NA; v_call: TRBV6-1; j_call: TRBJ1-1; cdr3_aa: CASSENRANTEAFF
d_call: NA; v_call: TRBV9; j_call: TRBJ2-7; cdr3_aa: CASSVEVGLSYEQYF
d_call: TRBD2; v_call: TRBV29-1; j_call: TRBJ2-5; cdr3_aa: CSVHGGGAFRETQYF
d_call: NA; v_call: TRBV5-1; j_call: TRBJ2-1; cdr3_aa: CASSSFRESYNEQFF
d_call: TRBD2; v_call: TRBV9; j_call: TRBJ2-5; cdr3_aa: CASSVVAGGRQETQYF
d_call: NA; v_call: TRBV5-1; j_call: TRBJ2-2; cdr3_aa: CASSSTYRATNTGELFF
d_call: NA; v_call: TRBV12-3/TRBV12-4; j_call: TRBJ1-3; cdr3_aa: CASSPYSSGGNTIYF
d_call: TRBD2; v_call: TRBV6-1; j_call: TRBJ2-1; cdr3_aa: CASSPWVGRGGYNEQFF
d_call: NA; v_call: TRBV6-5; j_call: TRBJ2-7; cdr3_aa: CASSFTRAWRGVFADEQYF
d_call: NA; v_call: TRBV7-9; j_call: TRBJ2-7; cdr3_aa: CASTIGGNEQYF